This T cell receptor (beta chain) emerged from a study of blood T cell repertoires in COVID-19. V was pared by 5 bases and J by 2 bases, with 13 bases between. Germline-derived CDR1 and CDR2 are SGHVS and FQNEAQ. The CDR3 runs to 15 residues. Profiling relied on immunoSEQ multiplex PCR, and the TCRdb table lists in-frame clones only, not all of them. This table holds about 200,000 clones, about nine tenths found once. The chain joins TRBV7-8 to TRBJ1-5; unclear D gene. Source material: PBMCs or T cells enriched from blood (not recorded which). The origin of this receptor is a man younger than 45 who had recovered from COVID-19. The CDR3 DNA is TGTGCCAGCAGCGCGCACATCGGGGGCAATCAGCCCCAGCATTTT. Residues: CASSAHIGGNQPQHF.